The rows below give T cell receptor beta chains drawn from one sample of a study of control samples from healthy donors and cancer patients. The method was immunoSEQ multiplex PCR; TCRdb's version includes in-frame clones alone and lacks a portion of them. The sample carries 100,000 to 150,000 clones, 91% recorded once. Sequenced sample: blood. These TCRs come from a man aged 18 to 30 in good health. Each CDR3 is given with its conserved first and last residue. A D gene is named only where the DNA matches it firmly. Part of the rows lack a size; the others show once, few, many or a class for expanded clones.

j_call: TRBJ1-1; d_call: -; v_call: TRBV9; clone_size: -; cdr3_aa: CASSLNRGLLF; cdr3_nt: TGTGCCAGCAGCCTAAATAGAGGGCTCCTCTTT
j_call: TRBJ2-2; d_call: -; v_call: TRBV1; clone_size: -; cdr3_aa: CTSSQDLAGGSNTGELFF; cdr3_nt: TGCACCAGCAGCCAAGACCTAGCGGGGGGATCGAACACCGGGGAGCTGTTTTTT
j_call: TRBJ1-2; d_call: TRBD1; v_call: TRBV9; clone_size: once; cdr3_aa: CASSIGTGGNGYTF; cdr3_nt: TGTGCCAGCAGCATTGGGACAGGGGGAAATGGCTACACCTTC
j_call: TRBJ1-2; d_call: TRBD1; v_call: TRBV5-4; clone_size: -; cdr3_aa: CASRPDRDYGYTF; cdr3_nt: TGTGCCAGCAGACCCGACAGGGACTATGGCTACACCTTC
j_call: TRBJ2-7; d_call: -; v_call: TRBV4-1; clone_size: -; cdr3_aa: CASSQDRGYEQYF; cdr3_nt: TGCGCCAGCAGCCAAGATCGGGGCTACGAGCAGTACTTC
j_call: TRBJ1-4; d_call: -; v_call: TRBV4-2; clone_size: -; cdr3_aa: CASNTGTVAATNEKLFF; cdr3_nt: TGTGCCAGCAACACCGGGACCGTAGCTGCAACTAATGAAAAACTGTTTTTT
j_call: TRBJ1-2; d_call: -; v_call: TRBV21-1; clone_size: once; cdr3_aa: CASLKHGYTF; cdr3_nt: TGTGCCAGCTTAAAGCATGGCTACACCTTC
j_call: TRBJ2-5; d_call: -; v_call: TRBV7-2; clone_size: -; cdr3_aa: CASSFQGIQETQYF; cdr3_nt: TGTGCCAGCAGCTTCCAGGGGATCCAAGAGACCCAGTACTTC
j_call: TRBJ1-2; d_call: TRBD1; v_call: TRBV5-4; clone_size: -; cdr3_aa: CASSWEGTGNGYTF; cdr3_nt: TGTGCCAGCAGCTGGGAAGGGACAGGGAATGGCTACACCTTC
j_call: TRBJ1-2; d_call: TRBD1; v_call: TRBV29-1; clone_size: -; cdr3_aa: CSLRQGKNGYTF; cdr3_nt: TGCAGCTTAAGACAGGGGAAGAATGGCTACACCTTC
j_call: TRBJ2-2; d_call: TRBD1; v_call: TRBV9; clone_size: -; cdr3_aa: CASSVDRGDTGELFF; cdr3_nt: TGTGCCAGCAGCGTAGACAGGGGAGACACCGGGGAGCTGTTTTTT
j_call: TRBJ1-4; d_call: -; v_call: TRBV18; clone_size: -; cdr3_aa: CASSPLGPNEKLFF; cdr3_nt: TGTGCCAGCTCCCCGCTCGGCCCAAATGAAAAACTGTTTTTT
j_call: TRBJ1-1; d_call: -; v_call: TRBV14; clone_size: -; cdr3_aa: CASSQDLPRDGPAFF; cdr3_nt: TGTGCCAGCAGCCAAGATTTGCCCAGGGACGGGCCAGCTTTCTTT
j_call: TRBJ2-7; d_call: -; v_call: TRBV5-6; clone_size: -; cdr3_aa: CASSRNRQQTRPYEQYF; cdr3_nt: TGTGCCAGCAGCCGGAACCGACAGCAAACAAGACCCTACGAGCAGTACTTC
j_call: TRBJ1-4; d_call: -; v_call: TRBV2; clone_size: -; cdr3_aa: CASILSATNEKLFF; cdr3_nt: TGTGCCAGCATACTCTCTGCAACTAATGAAAAACTGTTTTTT
j_call: TRBJ1-3; d_call: TRBD1; v_call: TRBV3-1/TRBV3-2; clone_size: -; cdr3_aa: CASSQQGAGNTIYF; cdr3_nt: TGTGCCAGCAGCCAACAGGGGGCTGGAAACACCATATATTTT
j_call: TRBJ1-4; d_call: -; v_call: TRBV15; clone_size: -; cdr3_aa: CATSRVGAEMEKLFF; cdr3_nt: TGTGCCACCAGCAGGGTCGGGGCTGAGATGGAAAAACTGTTTTTT
j_call: TRBJ2-7; d_call: -; v_call: TRBV5-4; clone_size: once; cdr3_aa: CASSMWDFSYEQYF; cdr3_nt: TGTGCCAGCAGTATGTGGGACTTCTCCTACGAGCAGTACTTC